This T cell receptor (beta chain) was identified in a study of a mutant IDH1 vaccine in newly diagnosed glioma. Whole-study context: Across weeks 1, 3, 5, 7, 11, 15, 19 and 23, patients received a vaccination each time, eight in all. Vaccination started 4-6 weeks after radiotherapy alone, or with temozolomide cycles. Patients were pretreated with radiotherapy, temozolomide, or both, mostly both. Treated patients, 62.5% male and about 38% female, averaged 40.4 years of age.

Time point denoted: week 11, during vaccination. Every single dose of the vaccine, 300 ug of mutant IDH1 20-mer peptide, came with topical imiquimod. Sequencing used immunoSEQ multiplex PCR; TCRdb keeps in-frame clones, though not all of them. The sample lists about 120,000 clones; 85% to 90% were seen once. On this clone itself: The target antigen is unknown. The germline gene is not matched at one end of the junction; a read error may be the cause.

There are 14 residues in the CDR3. CDR1 SGHDT and CDR2 YYEEEE come from the germline V gene. The chain uses TRBV5-6 and TRBJ1-6; TRBD1 might be the D (5 bases). Here the sequenced sample was PBMCs, taken from a glioma patient whose treatment included an IDH1 peptide vaccine. This TCR derives from a woman aged 50 to 60 with glioma. The CDR3 reads CASSSSLSGRVDYF. The CDR3 DNA sequence: TGTGCCAGCAGCTCGTCGTTATCGGGCAGGGTTGACTACTTT.